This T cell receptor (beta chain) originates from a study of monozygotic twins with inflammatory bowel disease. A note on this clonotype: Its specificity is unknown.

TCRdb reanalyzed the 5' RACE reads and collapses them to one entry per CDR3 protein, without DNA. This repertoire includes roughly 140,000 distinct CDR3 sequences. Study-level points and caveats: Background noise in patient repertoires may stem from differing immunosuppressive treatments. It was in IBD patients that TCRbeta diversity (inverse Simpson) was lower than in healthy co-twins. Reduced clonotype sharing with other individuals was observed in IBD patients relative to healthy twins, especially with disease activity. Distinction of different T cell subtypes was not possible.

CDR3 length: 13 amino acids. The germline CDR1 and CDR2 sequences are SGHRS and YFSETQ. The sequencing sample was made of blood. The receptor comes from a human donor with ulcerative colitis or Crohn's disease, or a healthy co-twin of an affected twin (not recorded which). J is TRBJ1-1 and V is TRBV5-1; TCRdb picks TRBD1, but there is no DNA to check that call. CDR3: CASSLTGTGEAFF.